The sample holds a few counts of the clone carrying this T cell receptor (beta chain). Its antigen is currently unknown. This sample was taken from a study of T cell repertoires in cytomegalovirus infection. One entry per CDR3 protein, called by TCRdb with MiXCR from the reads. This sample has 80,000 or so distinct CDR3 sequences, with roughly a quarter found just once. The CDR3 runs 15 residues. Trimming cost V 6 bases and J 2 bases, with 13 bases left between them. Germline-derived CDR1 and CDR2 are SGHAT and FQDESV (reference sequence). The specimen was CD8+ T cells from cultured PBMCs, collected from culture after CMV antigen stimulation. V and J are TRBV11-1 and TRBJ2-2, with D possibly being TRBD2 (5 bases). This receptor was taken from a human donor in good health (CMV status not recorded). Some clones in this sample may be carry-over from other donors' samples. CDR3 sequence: CASSDGLGNTGELFF. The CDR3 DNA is TGTGCCAGCAGTGATGGACTGGGAAACACCGGGGAGCTGTTTTTT.